This TCR beta chain was observed in a study of shared clonotypes between healthy human individuals (TCRdb year 2020). The study in broad terms: The cohort included three men and two women between 18 and 49 years of age. For each donor, CD4 naive and CD4 memory were each run on three plates, CD8 naive on two plates, and CD8 memory on one plate. To increase sequencing depth and limit assay-specific biases, different laboratories used diverse techniques to prepare libraries and sequence TCR repertoires. Blood TCR repertoires of roughly 5 healthy adults were deeply sequenced to estimate repertoire size and the extent of clonotype sharing between individuals. Leukapheresis yielded between about 0.94 and 9.5 billion PBMCs per donor. Summary of the overall study and its limitations: Estimated clonotype richness was generally larger for naive than for memory subsets. When a few donors were compared, the shared fraction of clonotypes was about 5.4% for naive CD4, more than 3% for naive CD8, 2.3% for memory CD4, and about 0.36% for memory CD8. Based on pairwise subsampling, the degree of clonotype sharing among donors was expected to be affected by sequencing depth. Only blood was sampled, and tissue TCR repertoires likely differ from those in blood. Because the study included a small number of donors, the genetic and exposure-history diversity represented was limited. Compared with non-shared clonotypes, the clonotypes found in all four sorted-subset donors had higher generation probabilities. Even with the large sequencing depth, rarefaction of the sorted-subset datasets indicated that sequencing was incomplete.

The germline V gene (reference sequence) gives CDR1 as MNHEY and CDR2 as SMNVEV. V is pared back by 6 bases and J by 6 bases, with 18 bases lying between the germline termini. Including the terminal cysteine and phenylalanine, the CDR3 comprises 15 residues. CDR3 DNA is the only sequence kept; it has 45 bases, read in frame from the first base. Healthy HIV-negative adults with no recently reported acute infections or vaccinations were included as donors. Only Caucasian adults living in Nashville, Tennessee, USA were represented among the donors. CD4+ T cells were enriched by magnetic negative selection; naive cells were then positively selected on CD45RA, and the negative fraction formed the memory subset. After blood collection by leukapheresis, PBMCs were isolated using Ficoll-Histopaque density gradient centrifugation and then cryopreserved in the vapor phase of liquid nitrogen. Purity and quantity of every magnetically sorted T cell population were checked by analytical flow cytometry. Each sorted fraction had its genomic DNA isolated and then quantified by UV absorbance on a Nanodrop 2000c.

Using the deep immunoSEQ assay, TCR CDR3 regions were amplified from genomic DNA by multiplex PCR. Extracted genomic DNA from each cell subset was spread evenly across all wells of several immunoSEQ 96-well plates, with each plate serving as a replicate. Each replicate PCR for sorted subsets received about 180 ng genomic DNA, equal to 28,000 or so T cell genomes. Purified libraries were measured with a Qubit 3.0 fluorometer, size-checked on a Bioanalyzer 2100, and measured again with the KAPA Library Quantification kit. A separate single-read 150-cycle Illumina NextSeq 550 flow cell was used to sequence each immunoSEQ 96-well plate. As for how the authors treated the data: Because the immunoSEQ output held only junctional sequences and lacked quality scores, the filtering could not match the filtering applied to full-length reads. To assign V/J genes and CDR3, sequences were annotated against IMGT germline references using PyIR, a Python wrapper for IgBLAST v1.9. Any read was removed if the V/J assignment was weak (E-value above 1e-6), the CDR3 was missing, or the read contained stop codons, out-of-frame junctions, or ambiguous translated residues. V3J clonotypes were defined by identical inferred V gene, J gene, and CDR3 amino acid sequence. Percentage overlap between repertoires was calculated by dividing the number of shared unique clonotypes by the size of the smaller repertoire. Repertoire richness was assessed with RTK rarefaction, the Chao1 estimator, and Recon v2.1 estimates of unobserved clonotypes. OLGA was used to compute generation probabilities for all TCRbeta clonotypes that the gDNA method yielded from a handful of donors. Entries here come from immuneACCESS through TCRdb and include only in-frame sequences with V and J called. Some clones fail to appear in such tables; in the studies checked, an unresolved V gene covers under half of the shortfall, and the cause of the remainder is unknown. V, J and clone size derive from that table, while D and trimming were established from the DNA sequence. The sample table lists approximately 1,500,000 clones, 95% to 99% of them with a count of one. Together, the top ten hold less than 0.55% of the sample.

Only one count was recorded for this clone. Its antigen is not yet known. Base-call qualities are not available, and no considerably larger clone is one nucleotide away. The material sequenced was naive CD4+ T cells sorted from blood. The intended sense of this specimen's cell subset or site label: CD45RA+ positively selected. The clonotype was recovered from a man aged 30 to 39 in good health. The chain is assembled from TRBV27 and TRBJ1-5; a weak D assignment points to TRBD1 (6 bases agree). The bases read TGTGCCAGCAGGGAACAGGGAATGGGGACTCAGCCCCAGCATTTT. Protein translation: CASREQGMGTQPQHF.